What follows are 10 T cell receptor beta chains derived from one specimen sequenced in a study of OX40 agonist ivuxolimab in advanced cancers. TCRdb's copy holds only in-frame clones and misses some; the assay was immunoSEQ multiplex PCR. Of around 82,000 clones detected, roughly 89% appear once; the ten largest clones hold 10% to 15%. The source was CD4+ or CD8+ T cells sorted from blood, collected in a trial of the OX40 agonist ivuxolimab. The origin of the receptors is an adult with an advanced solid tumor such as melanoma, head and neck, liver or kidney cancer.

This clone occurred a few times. CDR3 bases: TGTGCCAGTAGTATTCAGACACGCAATCAGCCCCAGCATTTT. Translation: CASSIQTRNQPQHF. The rearrangement links TRBV19 to TRBJ1-5; no firm D call. Germline-derived CDR1 and CDR2 are LNHDA and SQIVND (reference sequence). Deletions cut 3 bases from V and 2 bases from J, with 8 bases between. The CDR3 sequence is 14 residues long.

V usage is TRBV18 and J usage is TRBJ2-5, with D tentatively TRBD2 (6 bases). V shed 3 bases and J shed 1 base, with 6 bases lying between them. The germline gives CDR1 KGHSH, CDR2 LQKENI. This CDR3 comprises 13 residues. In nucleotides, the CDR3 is TGTGCCAGCTCACCCGGGGGCCAAGAGACCCAGTACTTC. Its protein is CASSPGGQETQYF.

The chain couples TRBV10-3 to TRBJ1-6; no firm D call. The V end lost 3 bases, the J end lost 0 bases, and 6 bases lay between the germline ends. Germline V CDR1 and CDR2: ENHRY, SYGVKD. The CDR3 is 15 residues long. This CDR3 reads CAISDRSSYNSPLHF. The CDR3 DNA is TGTGCCATCAGTGATCGCAGCTCCTATAATTCACCCCTCCACTTT.

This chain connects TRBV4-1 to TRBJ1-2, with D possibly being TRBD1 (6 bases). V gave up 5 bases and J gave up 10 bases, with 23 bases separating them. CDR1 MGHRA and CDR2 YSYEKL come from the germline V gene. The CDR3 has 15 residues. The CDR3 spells CASSFRQESTSDYTF. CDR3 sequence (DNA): TGCGCCAGCAGCTTCCGACAGGAAAGTACCTCGGACTACACCTTC.

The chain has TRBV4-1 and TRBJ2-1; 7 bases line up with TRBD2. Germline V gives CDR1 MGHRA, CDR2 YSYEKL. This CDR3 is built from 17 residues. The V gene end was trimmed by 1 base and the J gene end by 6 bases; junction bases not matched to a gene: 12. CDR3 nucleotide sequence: TGCGCCAGCAGCCAAGGGTCAGGCGGGAGCGTTAGCAATGAGCAGTTCTTC. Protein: CASSQGSGGSVSNEQFF.

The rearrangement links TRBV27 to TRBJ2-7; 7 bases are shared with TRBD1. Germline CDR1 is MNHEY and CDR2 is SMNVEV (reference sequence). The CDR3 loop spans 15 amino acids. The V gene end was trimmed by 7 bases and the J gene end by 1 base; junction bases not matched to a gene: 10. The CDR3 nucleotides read TGTGCCAGCACCTCCGGGACAGTGGGATCCTACGAGCAGTACTTC. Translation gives CASTSGTVGSYEQYF.

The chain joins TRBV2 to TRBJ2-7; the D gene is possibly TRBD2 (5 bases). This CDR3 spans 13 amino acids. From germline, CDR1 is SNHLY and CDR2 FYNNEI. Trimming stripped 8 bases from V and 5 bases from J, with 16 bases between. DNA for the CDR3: TGTGCCAGCCGGTTGGGAGTTGAGAACGAGCAGTACTTC. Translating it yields CASRLGVENEQYF. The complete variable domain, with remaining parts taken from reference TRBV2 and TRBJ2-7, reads EPEVTQTPSHQVTQMGQEVILRCVPISNHLYFYWYRQILGQKVEFLVSFYNNEISEKSEIFDDQFSVERPDGSNFTLKIRSTKLEDSAMYFCASRLGVENEQYFGPGTRLTVT.

The CDR3 sequence: CASSTGGIGVAADTQYF. DNA of the CDR3: TGTGCCAGTAGTACAGGGGGGATCGGCGTAGCAGCAGATACGCAGTATTTT. The gene calls are TRBV19 and TRBJ2-3, with a weak D call TRBD1 (7 bases). The germline gives CDR1 LNHDA, CDR2 SQIVND (reference sequence). The CDR3 extends over 17 amino acids. V dropped 4 bases and J dropped 4 bases, with 21 bases sitting between them.

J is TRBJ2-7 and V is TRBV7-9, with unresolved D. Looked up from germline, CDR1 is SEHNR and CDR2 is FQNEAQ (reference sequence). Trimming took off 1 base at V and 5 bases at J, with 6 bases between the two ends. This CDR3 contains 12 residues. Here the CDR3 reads CASSLDPNEQYF. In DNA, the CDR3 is TGTGCCAGCAGCTTAGATCCCAACGAGCAGTACTTC.

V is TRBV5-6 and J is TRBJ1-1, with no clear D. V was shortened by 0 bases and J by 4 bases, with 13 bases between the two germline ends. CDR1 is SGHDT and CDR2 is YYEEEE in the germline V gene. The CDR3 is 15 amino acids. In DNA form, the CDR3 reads TGTGCCAGCAGCTTGGCGGGAGGGAGGTTCACTGAAGCTTTCTTT. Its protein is CASSLAGGRFTEAFF.